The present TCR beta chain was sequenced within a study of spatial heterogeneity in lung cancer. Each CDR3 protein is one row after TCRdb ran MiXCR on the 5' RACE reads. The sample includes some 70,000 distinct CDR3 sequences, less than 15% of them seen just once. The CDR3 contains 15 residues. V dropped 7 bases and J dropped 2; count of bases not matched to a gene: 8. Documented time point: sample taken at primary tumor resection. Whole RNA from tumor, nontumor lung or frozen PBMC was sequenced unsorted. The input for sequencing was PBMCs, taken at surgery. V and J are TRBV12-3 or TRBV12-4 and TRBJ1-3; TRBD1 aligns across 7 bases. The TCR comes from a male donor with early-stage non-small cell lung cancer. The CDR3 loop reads CASKFTGAAGNTIYF. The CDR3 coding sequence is TGTGCCAGCAAATTTACAGGGGCGGCTGGAAACACCATATATTTT.